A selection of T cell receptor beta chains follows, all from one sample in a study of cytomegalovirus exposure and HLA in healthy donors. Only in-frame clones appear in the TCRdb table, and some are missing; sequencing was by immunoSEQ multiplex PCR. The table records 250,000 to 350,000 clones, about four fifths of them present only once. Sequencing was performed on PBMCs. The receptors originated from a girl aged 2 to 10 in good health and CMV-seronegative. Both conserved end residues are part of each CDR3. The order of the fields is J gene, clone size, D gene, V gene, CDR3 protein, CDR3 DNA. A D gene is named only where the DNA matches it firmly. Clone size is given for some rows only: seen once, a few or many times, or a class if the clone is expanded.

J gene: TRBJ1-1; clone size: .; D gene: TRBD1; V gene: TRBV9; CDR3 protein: CASSPGTGALNTEAFF; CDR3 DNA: TGTGCCAGCAGCCCCGGGACAGGGGCCTTGAACACTGAAGCTTTCTTT
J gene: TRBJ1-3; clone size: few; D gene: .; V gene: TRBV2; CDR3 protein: CASRDRSSGNTIYF; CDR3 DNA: TGTGCCAGCAGGGATAGGAGCTCTGGAAACACCATATATTTT
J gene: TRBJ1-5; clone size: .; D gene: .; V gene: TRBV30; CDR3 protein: CAWSVTGNQPQHF; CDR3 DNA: TGTGCCTGGAGTGTAACGGGAAATCAGCCCCAGCATTTT
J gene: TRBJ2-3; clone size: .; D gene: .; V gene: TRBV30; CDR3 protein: CAWSLGLSTDTQYF; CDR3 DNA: TGTGCCTGGAGTCTTGGACTTAGCACAGATACGCAGTATTTT
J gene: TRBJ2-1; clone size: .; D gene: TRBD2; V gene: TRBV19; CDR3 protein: CASSVAGVNEQFF; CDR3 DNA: TGTGCCAGTAGTGTAGCGGGAGTGAATGAGCAGTTCTTC
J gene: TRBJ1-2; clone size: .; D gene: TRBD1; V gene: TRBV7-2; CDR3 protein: CASSSPPGTGGGYTF; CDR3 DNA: TGTGCCAGCAGCTCACCACCCGGGACAGGGGGTGGCTACACCTTC
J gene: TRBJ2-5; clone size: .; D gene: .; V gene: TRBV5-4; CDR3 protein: CASTFSKRQETQYF; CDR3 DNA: TGTGCCAGCACATTTTCAAAGAGACAAGAGACCCAGTACTTC
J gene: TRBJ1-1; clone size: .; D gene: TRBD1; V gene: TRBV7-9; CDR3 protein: CASRTGGAFTEAFF; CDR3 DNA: TGTGCCAGCAGGACAGGGGGCGCATTCACTGAAGCTTTCTTT
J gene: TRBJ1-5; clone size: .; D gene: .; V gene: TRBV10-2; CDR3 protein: CASSESQGYARAQHF; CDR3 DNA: TGCGCCAGCAGTGAGTCCCAGGGATATGCCCGTGCCCAGCATTTT
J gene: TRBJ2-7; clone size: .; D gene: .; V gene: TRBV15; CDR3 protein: CALGRVSYEQYF; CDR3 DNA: TGTGCCTTGGGCAGGGTCAGCTACGAGCAGTACTTC
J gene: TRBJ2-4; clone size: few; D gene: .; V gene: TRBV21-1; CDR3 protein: CASHHFLLLAKNIQYF; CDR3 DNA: TGTGCCAGCCACCACTTTCTCCTCCTAGCCAAAAACATTCAGTACTTC
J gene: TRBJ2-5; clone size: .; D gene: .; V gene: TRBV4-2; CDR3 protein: CASSQASGWEETQYF; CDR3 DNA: TGTGCCAGCAGCCAAGCGTCGGGGTGGGAGGAGACCCAGTACTTC
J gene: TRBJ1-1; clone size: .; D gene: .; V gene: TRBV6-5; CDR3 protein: CASSYADYTEAFF; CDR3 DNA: TGTGCCAGCAGTTACGCAGATTACACTGAAGCTTTCTTT
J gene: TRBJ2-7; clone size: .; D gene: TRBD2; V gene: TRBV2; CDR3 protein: CASSGSGGGEQYF; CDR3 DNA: TGTGCCAGCAGTGGTAGCGGGGGGGGCGAGCAGTACTTC
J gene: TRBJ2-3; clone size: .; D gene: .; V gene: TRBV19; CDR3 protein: CASSPLGATWSDTQYF; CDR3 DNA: TGTGCCAGTAGTCCCTTGGGGGCCACATGGTCAGATACGCAGTATTTT
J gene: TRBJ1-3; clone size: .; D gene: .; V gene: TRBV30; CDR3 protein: CAWKRDSGNTIYF; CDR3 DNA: TGTGCCTGGAAGCGGGACTCTGGAAACACCATATATTTT
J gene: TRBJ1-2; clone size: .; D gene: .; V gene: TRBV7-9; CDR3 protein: CSSSSVRTRGGANYGYTF; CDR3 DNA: TGTTCCAGCAGCTCCGTCCGGACGCGCGGAGGTGCTAACTATGGCTACACCTTC
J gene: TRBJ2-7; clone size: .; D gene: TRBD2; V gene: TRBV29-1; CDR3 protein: CSVEDSVAGGGEQYF; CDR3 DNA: TGCAGCGTTGAGGATTCAGTAGCGGGGGGTGGTGAGCAGTACTTC
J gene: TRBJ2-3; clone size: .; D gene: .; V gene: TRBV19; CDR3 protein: CASRGSNTDTQYF; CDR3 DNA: TGTGCCAGCCGCGGGTCGAACACAGATACGCAGTATTTT
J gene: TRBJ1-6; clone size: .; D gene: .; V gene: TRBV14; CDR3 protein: CASSPGHADNSPLHF; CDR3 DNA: TGTGCCAGCAGCCCAGGACATGCCGATAATTCACCCCTCCACTTT
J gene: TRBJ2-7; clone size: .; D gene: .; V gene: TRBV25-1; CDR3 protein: CASSEPGGLETFF; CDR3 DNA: TGTGCCAGCAGTGAACCTGGAGGACTTGAGACATTCTTC
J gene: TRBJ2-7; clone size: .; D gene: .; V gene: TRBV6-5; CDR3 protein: CASSSSGTPYYEQYF; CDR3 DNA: TGTGCCAGCAGTTCCTCCGGGACACCTTACTACGAGCAGTACTTC
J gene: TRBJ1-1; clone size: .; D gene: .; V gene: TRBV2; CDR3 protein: CASIPMGLSIEAFF; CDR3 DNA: TGTGCCAGCATACCTATGGGACTCTCCATTGAAGCTTTCTTT
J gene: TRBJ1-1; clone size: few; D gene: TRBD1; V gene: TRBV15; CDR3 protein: CATRRGQGSTEAFF; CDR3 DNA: TGTGCCACCAGGAGGGGACAGGGGAGCACTGAAGCTTTCTTT
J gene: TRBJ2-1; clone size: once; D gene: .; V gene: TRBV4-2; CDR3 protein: CASSQAGPRGSQFF; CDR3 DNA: TGTGCCAGCAGCCAAGCCGGCCCACGGGGGTCTCAGTTCTTC
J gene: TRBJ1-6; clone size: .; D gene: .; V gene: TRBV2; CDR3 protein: CASSERGRGGSPLHF; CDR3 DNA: TGTGCCAGCAGTGAACGGGGCAGGGGTGGATCACCCCTCCACTTT
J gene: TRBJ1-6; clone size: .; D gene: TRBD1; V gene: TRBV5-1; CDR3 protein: CASSLEGARSPLHF; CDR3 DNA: TGCGCCAGCAGCTTGGAGGGGGCGAGGTCACCCCTCCACTTT
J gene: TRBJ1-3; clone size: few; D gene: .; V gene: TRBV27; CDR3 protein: CASSLSPRQGLGNTIYF; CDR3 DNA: TGTGCCAGCAGTTTATCCCCCAGGCAGGGGCTAGGAAACACCATATATTTT
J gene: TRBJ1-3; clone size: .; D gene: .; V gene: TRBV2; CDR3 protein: CASAPRDSGNTIYF; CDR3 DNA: TGTGCCAGCGCCCCCAGGGACTCTGGAAACACCATATATTTT
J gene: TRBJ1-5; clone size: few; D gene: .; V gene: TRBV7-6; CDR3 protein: CASSLGQGLNQPQHF; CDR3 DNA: TGTGCCAGCAGCTTAGGGCAGGGACTAAATCAGCCCCAGCATTTT
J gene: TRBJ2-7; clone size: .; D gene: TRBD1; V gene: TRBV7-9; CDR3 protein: CASSLRQGLYEQYF; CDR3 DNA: TGTGCCAGCAGCCTAAGACAGGGTCTCTACGAGCAGTACTTC
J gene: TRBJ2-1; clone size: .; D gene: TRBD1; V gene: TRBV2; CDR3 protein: CASRDRVETPLYNEQFF; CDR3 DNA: TGTGCCAGCAGGGACAGGGTGGAAACCCCTCTCTACAATGAGCAGTTCTTC